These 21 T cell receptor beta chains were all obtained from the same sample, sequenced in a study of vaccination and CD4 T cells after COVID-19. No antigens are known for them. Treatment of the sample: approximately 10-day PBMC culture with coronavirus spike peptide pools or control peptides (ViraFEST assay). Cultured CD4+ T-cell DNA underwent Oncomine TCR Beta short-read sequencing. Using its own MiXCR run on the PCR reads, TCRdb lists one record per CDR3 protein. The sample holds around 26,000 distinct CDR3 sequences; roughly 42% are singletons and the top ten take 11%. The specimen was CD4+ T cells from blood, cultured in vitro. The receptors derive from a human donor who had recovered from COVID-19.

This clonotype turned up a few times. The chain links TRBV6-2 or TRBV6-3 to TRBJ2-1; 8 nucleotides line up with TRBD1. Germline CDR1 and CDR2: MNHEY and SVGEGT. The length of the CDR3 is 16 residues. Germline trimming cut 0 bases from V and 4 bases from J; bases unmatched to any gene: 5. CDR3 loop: CASSYSRTGWYNEQFF. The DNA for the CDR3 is TGTGCCAGCAGTTACTCTCGGACAGGGTGGTACAATGAGCAGTTCTTC.

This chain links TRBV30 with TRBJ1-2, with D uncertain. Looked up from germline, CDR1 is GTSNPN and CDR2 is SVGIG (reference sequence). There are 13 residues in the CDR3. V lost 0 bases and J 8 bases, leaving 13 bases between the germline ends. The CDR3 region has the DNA TGTGCCTGGAGTGTAAACCCTGTTGGAGGCTACACCTTC. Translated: CAWSVNPVGGYTF.

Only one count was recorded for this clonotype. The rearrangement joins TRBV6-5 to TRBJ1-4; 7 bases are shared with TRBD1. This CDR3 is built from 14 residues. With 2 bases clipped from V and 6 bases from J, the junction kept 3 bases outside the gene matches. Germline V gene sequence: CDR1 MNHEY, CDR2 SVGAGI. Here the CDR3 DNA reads TGTGCCAGCAGTTACAGGGGGCGGGATGAAAAACTGTTTTTT. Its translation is CASSYRGRDEKLFF.

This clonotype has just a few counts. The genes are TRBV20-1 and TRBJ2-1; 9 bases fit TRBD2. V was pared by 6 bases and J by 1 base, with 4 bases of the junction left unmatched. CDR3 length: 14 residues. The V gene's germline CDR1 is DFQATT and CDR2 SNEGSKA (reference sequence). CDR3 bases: TGCAGTGCCTTGACTAGCGGTTCCTACAATGAGCAGTTCTTC. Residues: CSALTSGSYNEQFF.

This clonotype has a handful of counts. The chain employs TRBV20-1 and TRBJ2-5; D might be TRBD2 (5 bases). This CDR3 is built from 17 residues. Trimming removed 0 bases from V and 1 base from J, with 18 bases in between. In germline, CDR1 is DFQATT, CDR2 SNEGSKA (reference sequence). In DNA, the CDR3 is TGCAGTGCTAGAGACCCCAATTCAGCGGAGCTCCAAGAGACCCAGTACTTC. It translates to CSARDPNSAELQETQYF.

CDR3 protein: CASSQGAGIYNSPLHF. The CDR3 DNA follows: TGCGCCAGCAGCCAAGGGGCGGGGATTTATAATTCACCCCTCCACTTT. This chain connects TRBV4-1 to TRBJ1-6; unclear D gene. Trimming cost V 1 base and J 4 bases, with 11 bases left between them. Per germline, CDR1 MGHRA and CDR2 YSYEKL. This CDR3 contains 16 residues.

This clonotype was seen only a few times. CDR3 sequence (DNA): TGTGCCAGCAGTTTATCCCTGAAGAGAACCGATAATTCACCCCTCCACTTT. It specifies CASSLSLKRTDNSPLHF. This sequence joins TRBV27 and TRBJ1-6, with D uncertain. The CDR3 totals 17 residues. With 0 bases removed from V and 5 bases from J, the gap between germline ends came to 14 bases. From germline, CDR1 is MNHEY and CDR2 SMNVEV (reference sequence).

The CDR3 protein is CASSSRTGRSNQPQHF. The DNA for the CDR3 is TGTGCCAGCAGTTCTCGGACAGGTCGGAGCAATCAGCCCCAGCATTTT. This rearrangement joins TRBV12-3 or TRBV12-4 to TRBJ1-5; 7 nucleotides line up with TRBD1. The CDR3 runs to 16 residues. V lost 4 bases and J lost 1; bases outside the gene matches: 7.

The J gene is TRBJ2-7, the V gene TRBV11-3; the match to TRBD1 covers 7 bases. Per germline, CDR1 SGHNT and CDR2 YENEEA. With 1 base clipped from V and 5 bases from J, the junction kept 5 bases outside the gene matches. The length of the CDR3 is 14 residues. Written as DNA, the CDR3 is TGTGCCAGCAGCTTAGGGGGACAGCTCCACGAGCAGTACTTC. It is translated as CASSLGGQLHEQYF.

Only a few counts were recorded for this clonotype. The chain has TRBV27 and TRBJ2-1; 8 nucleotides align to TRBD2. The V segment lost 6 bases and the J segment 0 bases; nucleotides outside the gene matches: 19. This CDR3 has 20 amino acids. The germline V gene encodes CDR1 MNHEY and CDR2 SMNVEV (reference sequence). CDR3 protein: CASSRTGTRRLEVSYNEQFF. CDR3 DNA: TGTGCCAGCAGCCGAACCGGGACTAGGCGGTTGGAGGTCTCCTACAATGAGCAGTTCTTC.

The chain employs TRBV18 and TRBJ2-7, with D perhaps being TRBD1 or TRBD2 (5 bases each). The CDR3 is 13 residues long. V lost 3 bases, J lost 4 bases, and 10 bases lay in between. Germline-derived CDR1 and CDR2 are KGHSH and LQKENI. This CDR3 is CASSPFEGYEQYF. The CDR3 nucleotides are TGTGCCAGCTCACCGTTTGAGGGGTACGAGCAGTACTTC.

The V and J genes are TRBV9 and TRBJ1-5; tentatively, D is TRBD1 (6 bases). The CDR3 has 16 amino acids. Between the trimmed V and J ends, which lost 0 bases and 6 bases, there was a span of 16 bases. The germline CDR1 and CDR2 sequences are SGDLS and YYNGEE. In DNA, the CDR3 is TGTGCCAGCAGCGTAGCACCACGGCAGGGGATTCAGCCCCAGCATTTT. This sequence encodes CASSVAPRQGIQPQHF.

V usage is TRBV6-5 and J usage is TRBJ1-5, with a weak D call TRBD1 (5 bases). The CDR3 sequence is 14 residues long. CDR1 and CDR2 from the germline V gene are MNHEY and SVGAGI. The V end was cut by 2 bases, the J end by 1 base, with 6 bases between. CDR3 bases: TGTGCCAGCAGTTACGGGGGAAGCAATCAGCCCCAGCATTTT. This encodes CASSYGGSNQPQHF.

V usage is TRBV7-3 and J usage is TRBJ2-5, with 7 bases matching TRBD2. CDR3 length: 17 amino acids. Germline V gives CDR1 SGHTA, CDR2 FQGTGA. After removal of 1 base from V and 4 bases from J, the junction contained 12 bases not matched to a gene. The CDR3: CASSLNSGTGGAETQYF. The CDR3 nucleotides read TGTGCCAGCAGCTTAAATTCCGGGACGGGGGGTGCAGAGACCCAGTACTTC. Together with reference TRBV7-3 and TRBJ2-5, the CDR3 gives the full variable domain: GAGVSQTPSNKVTEKGKYVELRCDPISGHTALYWYRQSLGQGPEFLIYFQGTGAADDSGLPNDRFFAVRPEGSVSTLKIQRTERGDSAVYLCASSLNSGTGGAETQYFGPGTRLLVL.

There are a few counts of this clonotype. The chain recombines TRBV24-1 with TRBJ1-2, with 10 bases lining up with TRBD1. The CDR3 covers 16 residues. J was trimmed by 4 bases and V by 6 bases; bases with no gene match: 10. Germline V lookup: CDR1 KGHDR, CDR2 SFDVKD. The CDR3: CATSPNAGTGVYGYTF. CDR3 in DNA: TGTGCCACCAGTCCCAATGCGGGGACAGGGGTCTATGGCTACACCTTC.

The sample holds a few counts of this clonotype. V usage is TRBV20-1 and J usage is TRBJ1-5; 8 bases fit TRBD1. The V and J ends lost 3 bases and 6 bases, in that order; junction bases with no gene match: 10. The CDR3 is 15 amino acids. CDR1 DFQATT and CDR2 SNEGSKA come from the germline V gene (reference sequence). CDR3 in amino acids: CSASGGRGLGQPQHF. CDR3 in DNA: TGCAGTGCTAGCGGGGGCAGGGGGCTCGGTCAGCCCCAGCATTTT.

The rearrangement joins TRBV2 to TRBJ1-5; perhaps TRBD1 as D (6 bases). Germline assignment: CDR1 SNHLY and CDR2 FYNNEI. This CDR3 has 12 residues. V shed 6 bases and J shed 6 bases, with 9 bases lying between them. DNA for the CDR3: TGTGCCAGCAGGGCACAGGGTCAGCCCCAGCATTTT. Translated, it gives CASRAQGQPQHF.

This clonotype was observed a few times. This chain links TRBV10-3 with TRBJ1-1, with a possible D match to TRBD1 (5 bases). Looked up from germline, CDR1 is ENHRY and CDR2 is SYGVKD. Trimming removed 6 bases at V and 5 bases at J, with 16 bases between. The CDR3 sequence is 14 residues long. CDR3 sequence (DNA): TGTGCCATCAGGGACCAGGGTTTGGGGACTGAAGCTTTCTTT. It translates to CAIRDQGLGTEAFF.

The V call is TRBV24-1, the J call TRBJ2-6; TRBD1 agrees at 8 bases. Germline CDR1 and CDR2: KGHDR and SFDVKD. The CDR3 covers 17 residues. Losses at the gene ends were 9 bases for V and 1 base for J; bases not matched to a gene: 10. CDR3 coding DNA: TGTGCCACCGGGGGACAGGAAAGCTTATCTGGGGCCAACGTCCTGACTTTC. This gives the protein CATGGQESLSGANVLTF.

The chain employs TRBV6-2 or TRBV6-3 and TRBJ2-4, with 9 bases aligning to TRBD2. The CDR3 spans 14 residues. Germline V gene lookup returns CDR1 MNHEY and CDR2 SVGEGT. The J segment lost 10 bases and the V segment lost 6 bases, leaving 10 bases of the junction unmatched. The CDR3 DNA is TGTGCCAGCAGGACCGGGTCTAGCGGGAATATTCAGTACTTC. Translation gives CASRTGSSGNIQYF.

In DNA form, the CDR3 reads TGTGCCGGGGGAGAGGGGGACTTCTTC. This sequence encodes CAGGEGDFF. The V and J genes are TRBV30 and TRBJ2-1; D is perhaps TRBD1 (6 bases). This CDR3 spans 9 amino acids. Germline V CDR1 and CDR2: GTSNPN, SVGIG (reference sequence). V lost 8 bases and J 16 bases, leaving 15 bases between the germline ends.